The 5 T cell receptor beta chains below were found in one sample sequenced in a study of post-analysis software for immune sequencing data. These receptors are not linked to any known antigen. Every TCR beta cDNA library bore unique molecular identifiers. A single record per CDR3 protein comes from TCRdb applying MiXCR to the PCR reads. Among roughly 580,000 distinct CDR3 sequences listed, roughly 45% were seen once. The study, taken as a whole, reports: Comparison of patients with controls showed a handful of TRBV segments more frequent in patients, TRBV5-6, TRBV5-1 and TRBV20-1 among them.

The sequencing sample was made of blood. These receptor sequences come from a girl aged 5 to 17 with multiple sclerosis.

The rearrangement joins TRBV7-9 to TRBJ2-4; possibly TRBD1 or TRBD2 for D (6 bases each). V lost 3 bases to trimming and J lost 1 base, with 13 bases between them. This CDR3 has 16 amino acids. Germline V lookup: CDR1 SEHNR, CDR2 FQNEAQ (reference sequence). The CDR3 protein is CASSFGGPRAKNIQYF. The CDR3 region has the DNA TGTGCCAGCAGCTTCGGGGGCCCCCGGGCCAAAAACATTCAGTACTTC. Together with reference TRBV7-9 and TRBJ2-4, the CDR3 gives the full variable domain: DTGVSQNPRHKITKRGQNVTFRCDPISEHNRLYWYRQTLGQGPEFLTYFQNEAQLEKSRLLSDRFSAERPKGSFSTLEIQRTEQGDSAMYLCASSFGGPRAKNIQYFGAGTRLSVL.

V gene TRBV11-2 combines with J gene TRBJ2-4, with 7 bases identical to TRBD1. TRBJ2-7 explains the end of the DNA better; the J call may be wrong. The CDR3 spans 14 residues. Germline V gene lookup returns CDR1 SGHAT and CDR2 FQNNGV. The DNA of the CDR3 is TGTGCCAGCAGCTTAGTTAGGACAGGTCGCGAGCAGTACTTC. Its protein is CASSLVRTGREQYF.

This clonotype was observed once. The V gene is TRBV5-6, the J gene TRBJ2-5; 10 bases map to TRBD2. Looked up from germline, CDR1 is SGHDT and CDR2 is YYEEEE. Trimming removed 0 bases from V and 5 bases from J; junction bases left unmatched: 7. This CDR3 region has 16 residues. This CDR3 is CASSLERGGIVETQYF. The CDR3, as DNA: TGTGCCAGCAGCTTGGAGCGGGGGGGCATCGTCGAGACCCAGTACTTC.

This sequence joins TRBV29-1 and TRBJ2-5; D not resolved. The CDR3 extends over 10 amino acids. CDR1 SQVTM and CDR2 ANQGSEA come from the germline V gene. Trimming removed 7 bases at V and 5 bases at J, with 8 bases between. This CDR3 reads CSGTGETQYF. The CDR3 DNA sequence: TGCAGCGGTACGGGCGAGACCCAGTACTTC.

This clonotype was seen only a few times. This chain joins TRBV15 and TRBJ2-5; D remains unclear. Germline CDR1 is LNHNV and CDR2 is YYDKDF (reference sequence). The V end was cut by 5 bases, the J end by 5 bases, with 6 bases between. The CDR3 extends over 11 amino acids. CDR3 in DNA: TGTGCCACCAGCGAGGAGGAGACCCAGTACTTC. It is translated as CATSEEETQYF.